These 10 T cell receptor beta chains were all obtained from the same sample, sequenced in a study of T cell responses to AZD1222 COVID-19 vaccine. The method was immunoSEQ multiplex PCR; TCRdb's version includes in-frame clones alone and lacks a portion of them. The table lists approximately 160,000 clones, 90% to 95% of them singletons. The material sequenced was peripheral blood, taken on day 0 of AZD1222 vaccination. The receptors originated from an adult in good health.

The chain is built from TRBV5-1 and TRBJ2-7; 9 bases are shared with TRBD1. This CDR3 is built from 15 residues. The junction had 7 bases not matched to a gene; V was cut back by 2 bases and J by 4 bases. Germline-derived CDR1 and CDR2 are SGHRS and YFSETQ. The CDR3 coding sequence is TGCGCCAGCAGCTTCTCGACAGGGGGGGCGTACGAGCAGTACTTC. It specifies CASSFSTGGAYEQYF.

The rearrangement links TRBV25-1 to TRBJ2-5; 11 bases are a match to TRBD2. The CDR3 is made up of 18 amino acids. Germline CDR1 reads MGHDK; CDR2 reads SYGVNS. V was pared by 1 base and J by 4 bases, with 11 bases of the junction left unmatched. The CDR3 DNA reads TGTGCCAGCAGTGAATCTGGAGTAGCGGGAGGGCTGGGAGAGACCCAGTACTTC. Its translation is CASSESGVAGGLGETQYF.

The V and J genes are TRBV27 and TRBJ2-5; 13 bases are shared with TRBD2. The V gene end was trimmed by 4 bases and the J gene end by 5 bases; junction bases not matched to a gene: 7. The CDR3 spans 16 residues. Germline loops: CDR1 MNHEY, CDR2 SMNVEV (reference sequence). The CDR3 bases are TGTGCCAGCAGTTCCAAACTAGCGGGAGGGCACGAGACCCAGTACTTC. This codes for CASSSKLAGGHETQYF.

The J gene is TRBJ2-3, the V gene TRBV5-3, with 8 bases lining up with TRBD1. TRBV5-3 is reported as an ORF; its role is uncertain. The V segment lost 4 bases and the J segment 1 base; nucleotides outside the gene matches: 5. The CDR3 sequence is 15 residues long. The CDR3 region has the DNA TGTGCCAGAAGCCGGCCGGGACAGGGCACAGATACGCAGTATTTT. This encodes CARSRPGQGTDTQYF.

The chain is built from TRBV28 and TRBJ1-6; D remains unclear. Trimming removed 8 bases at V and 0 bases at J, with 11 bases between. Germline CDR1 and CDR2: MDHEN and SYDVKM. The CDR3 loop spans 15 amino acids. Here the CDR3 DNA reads TGTGCCAGCCTAGCACGTAGCTCCTATAATTCACCCCTCCACTTT. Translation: CASLARSSYNSPLHF.

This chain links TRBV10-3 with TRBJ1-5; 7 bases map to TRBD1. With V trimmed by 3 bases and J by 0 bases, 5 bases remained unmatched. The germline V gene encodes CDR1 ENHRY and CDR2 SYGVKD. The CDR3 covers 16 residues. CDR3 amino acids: CAISEGTAYSNQPQHF. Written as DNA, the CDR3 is TGTGCCATCAGTGAAGGGACAGCGTATAGCAATCAGCCCCAGCATTTT.

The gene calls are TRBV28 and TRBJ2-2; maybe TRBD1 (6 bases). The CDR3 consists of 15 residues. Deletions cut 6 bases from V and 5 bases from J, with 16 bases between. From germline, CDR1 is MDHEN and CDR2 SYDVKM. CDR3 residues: CASSVGSQGTGELFF. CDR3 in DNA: TGTGCCAGCAGCGTAGGGTCACAGGGAACCGGGGAGCTGTTTTTT.

Here the CDR3 DNA reads TGTGCCAGCAGTTTACGGACTAGCGTCCTAAGGGGTACGCAGTATTTT. It yields the protein CASSLRTSVLRGTQYF. The chain links TRBV28 to TRBJ2-3; 9 bases fit TRBD2. This CDR3 comprises 16 residues. Unmatched junction bases numbered 11, after V lost 2 bases and J lost 8 bases. The V gene's germline CDR1 is MDHEN and CDR2 SYDVKM.

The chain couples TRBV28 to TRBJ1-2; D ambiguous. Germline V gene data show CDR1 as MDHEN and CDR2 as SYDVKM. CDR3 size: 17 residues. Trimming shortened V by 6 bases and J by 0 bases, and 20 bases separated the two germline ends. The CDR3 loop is CASSSPKTAGPNYGYTF. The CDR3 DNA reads TGTGCCAGCAGCTCTCCAAAAACAGCGGGCCCTAACTATGGCTACACCTTC.

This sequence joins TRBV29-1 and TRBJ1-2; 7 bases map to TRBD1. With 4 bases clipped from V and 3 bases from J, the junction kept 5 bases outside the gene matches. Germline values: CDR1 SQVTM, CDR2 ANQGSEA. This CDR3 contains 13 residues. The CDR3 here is CSVGRQGDYGYTF. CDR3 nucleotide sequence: TGCAGCGTTGGTCGACAGGGAGACTATGGCTACACCTTC.